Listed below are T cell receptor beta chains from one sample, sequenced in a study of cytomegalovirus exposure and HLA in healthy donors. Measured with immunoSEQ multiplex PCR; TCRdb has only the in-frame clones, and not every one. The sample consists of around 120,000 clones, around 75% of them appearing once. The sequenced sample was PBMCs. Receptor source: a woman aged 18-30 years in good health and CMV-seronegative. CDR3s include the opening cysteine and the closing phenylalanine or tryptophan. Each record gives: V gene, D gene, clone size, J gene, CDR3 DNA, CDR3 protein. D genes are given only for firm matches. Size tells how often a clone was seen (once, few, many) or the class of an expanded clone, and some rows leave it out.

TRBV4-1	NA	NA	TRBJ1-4	TGCGCCAGCAGCCAGGGAGGGACGGCTAATGAAAAACTGTTTTTT	CASSQGGTANEKLFF
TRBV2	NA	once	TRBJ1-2	TGTGCCAGCAGGGTCGGAGGGCCAGGAGGAAGATATGGCTACACCTTC	CASRVGGPGGRYGYTF
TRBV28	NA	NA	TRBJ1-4	TGTGCCAGCAGTTTACCACACGAAAAACTGTTTTTT	CASSLPHEKLFF
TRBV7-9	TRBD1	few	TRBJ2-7	TGTGCCAGCAGCGAGCCGGGACAGCCCTACGAGCAGTACTTC	CASSEPGQPYEQYF
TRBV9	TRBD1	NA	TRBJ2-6	TGTGCCAGCAGCGGGACAGGGGTGATTGGGGCCAACGTCCTGACTTTC	CASSGTGVIGANVLTF
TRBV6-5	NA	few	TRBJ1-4	TGTGCCAGCAGTCGACCTCCGGGGAAGGAACTGTTTTTT	CASSRPPGKELFF
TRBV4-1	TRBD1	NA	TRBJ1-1	TGCGCCAGCAGCCAAACTTCGACAGGGCCGAACACTGAAGCTTTCTTT	CASSQTSTGPNTEAFF
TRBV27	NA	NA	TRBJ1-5	TGTGCCAGCAGTCTTTCAGGGTTCAATCAGCCCCAGCATTTT	CASSLSGFNQPQHF
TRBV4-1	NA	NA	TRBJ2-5	TGCGCCAGCAGCCAAGAGTCAGCGGGTGGTCCAGAGACCCAGTACTTC	CASSQESAGGPETQYF
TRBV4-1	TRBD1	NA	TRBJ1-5	TGCGCCAGCAGCGGGACAGGGTTGAGCAATCAGCCCCAGCATTTT	CASSGTGLSNQPQHF
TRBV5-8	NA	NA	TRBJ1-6	TGTGCCAGCAGCTTGGGGGCCCAACATAATTCACCCCTCCACTTT	CASSLGAQHNSPLHF
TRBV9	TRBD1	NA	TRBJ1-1	TGTGCCAGCAGCGTAGGCCAGGGGGGCACTGAAGCTTTCTTT	CASSVGQGGTEAFF
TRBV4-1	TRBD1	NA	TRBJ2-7	TGCGCCAGCAGCCAGGACAGGGCTGTGTACGAGCAGTACTTC	CASSQDRAVYEQYF
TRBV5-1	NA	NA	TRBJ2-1	TGCGCCAGCAGCCAGACAGGTGAGCAGTTCTTC	CASSQTGEQFF
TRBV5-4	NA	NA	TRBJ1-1	TGTGCCAGCAGCTTGGGGGGACACCTGAACACTGAAGCTTTCTTT	CASSLGGHLNTEAFF
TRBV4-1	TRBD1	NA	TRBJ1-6	TGCGCCAGCAGCCAAGCTGACAGGGCTTCCTATAATTCACCCCTCCACTTT	CASSQADRASYNSPLHF
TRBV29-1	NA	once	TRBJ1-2	TGCAGCGTTGAAGGAGGGCAGGTTTATGGCTACACCTTC	CSVEGGQVYGYTF
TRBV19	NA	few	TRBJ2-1	TGTGCCAGTAGTAGGGACACCAGCTCCTACAATGAGCAGTTCTTC	CASSRDTSSYNEQFF
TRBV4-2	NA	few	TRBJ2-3	TGTGCCAGCAGCCCAGAGGGAGGCACAGATACGCAGTATTTT	CASSPEGGTDTQYF
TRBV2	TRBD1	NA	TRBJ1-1	TGTGCTAGCAGGGGGACAGGGAGCTTGAACACTGAAGCTTTCTTT	CASRGTGSLNTEAFF
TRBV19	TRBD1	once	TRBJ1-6	TGTGCCAGTACCCCGACAGGGGGCTATTCACCCCTCCACTTT	CASTPTGGYSPLHF
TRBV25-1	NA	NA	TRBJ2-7	TGTGCCAGCAGTGAGCCCCGCCCCGGACAGTTGTTCGAGCAGTACTTC	CASSEPRPGQLFEQYF
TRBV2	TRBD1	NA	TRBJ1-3	TGTGCCAGCAGAGGATACAGGGGGAGAAACACCATATATTTT	CASRGYRGRNTIYF
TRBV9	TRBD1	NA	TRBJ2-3	TGTGCCAGCAGCCCCCCAGGTGGTACAGGGGCAGATACGCAGTATTTT	CASSPPGGTGADTQYF
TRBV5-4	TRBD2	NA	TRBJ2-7	TGTGCCAGCAGCTTTAGCGGGGGCTCCTACGAGCAGTACTTC	CASSFSGGSYEQYF
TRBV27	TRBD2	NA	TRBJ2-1	TGTGCCAGCAGTTTATCTATTCGGGGGGATGAGCAGTTCTTC	CASSLSIRGDEQFF
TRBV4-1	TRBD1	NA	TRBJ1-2	TGCGCCAGCAGCCACCTAGGTAGGGGGCGGGAAGACGGCTACACCTTC	CASSHLGRGREDGYTF
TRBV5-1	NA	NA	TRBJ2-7	TGCGCCAGCAGCTTGGGGCTCCGGGACACCGGTTACGAGCAGTACTTC	CASSLGLRDTGYEQYF
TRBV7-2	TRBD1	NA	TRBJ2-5	TGTGCCAGCAGCTATGCCGGGACAGGGGAGAGAGAGACCCAGTACTTC	CASSYAGTGERETQYF
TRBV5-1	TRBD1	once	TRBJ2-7	TGCGCCAGCAGCTCGGGACAGACCTACGAGCAGTACTTC	CASSSGQTYEQYF
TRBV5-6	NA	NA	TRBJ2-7	TGTGCCAGCAGCTTGGACCAGGAAAGCTACGAGCAGTACTTC	CASSLDQESYEQYF
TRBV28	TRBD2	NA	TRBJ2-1	TGTGCCAGCAGTTTAGGTGTAGCGGGAGACTCCTACAATGAGCAGTTCTTC	CASSLGVAGDSYNEQFF
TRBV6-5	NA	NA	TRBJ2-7	TGTGCCAGCAGTTACTCTCAGACAGGAGGCTCCTACGAGCAGTACTTC	CASSYSQTGGSYEQYF
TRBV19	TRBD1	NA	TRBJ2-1	TGTGCCAGTAGTATAGGAGTGGGACAGCGCAATGAGCAGTTCTTC	CASSIGVGQRNEQFF
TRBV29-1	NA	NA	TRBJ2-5	TGCAGCGCCACACGACCGTCGGGACATCAAGAGACCCAGTACTTC	CSATRPSGHQETQYF
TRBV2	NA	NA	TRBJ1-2	TGTGCCAGCAAACTTGAAAAGGGGTATGGCTACACCTTC	CASKLEKGYGYTF
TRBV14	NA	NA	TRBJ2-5	TGTGCCAGCAGCTGGGGGCGGGAGACCCAGTACTTC	CASSWGRETQYF
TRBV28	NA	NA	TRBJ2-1	TGTGCCAGCAGGGGACTGATACTCGACAATGAGCAGTTCTTC	CASRGLILDNEQFF
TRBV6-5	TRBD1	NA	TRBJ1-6	TGTGCCAGCAGTCGAAACCGACAGGGCAATTCACCCCTCCACTTT	CASSRNRQGNSPLHF
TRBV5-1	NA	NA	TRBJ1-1	TGCGCCAGCAGCTTGGTCGACACTGAAGCTTTCTTT	CASSLVDTEAFF
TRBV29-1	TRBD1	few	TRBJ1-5	TGCAGCGCATGGACAGGTTCATCTAATCAGCCCCAGCATTTT	CSAWTGSSNQPQHF
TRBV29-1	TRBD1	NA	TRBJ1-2	TGCAGCGTTGGACAAGGGGGCCAACGTAACTATGGCTACACCTTC	CSVGQGGQRNYGYTF
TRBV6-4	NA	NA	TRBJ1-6	TGTGCCAGCAGTACAGGGATGTATTCACCCCTCCACTTT	CASSTGMYSPLHF
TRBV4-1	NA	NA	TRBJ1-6	TGCGCCAGCAGCCAAGAAGCATTTAATAATTCACCCCTCCACTTT	CASSQEAFNNSPLHF
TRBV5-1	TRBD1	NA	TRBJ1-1	TGCGCCAGCAGCTTGGACAGGGGACTCGCGGCCGACCTGAACACTGAAGCTTTCTTT	CASSLDRGLAADLNTEAFF
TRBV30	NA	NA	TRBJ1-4	TGTGCCTGGAGTGTACGTTCGCGGGAAAAACTGTTTTTT	CAWSVRSREKLFF
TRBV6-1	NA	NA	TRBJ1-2	TGTGCCAGCAGTGCCCGTTTCTATGGCTACACCTTC	CASSARFYGYTF
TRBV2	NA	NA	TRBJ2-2	TGTGCCAGCAGTGAAAGTTTTAGCCACACCGGGGAGCTGTTTTTT	CASSESFSHTGELFF
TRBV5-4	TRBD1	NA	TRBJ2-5	TGTGCCAGCAGCTTACGAAATCTCCGGGACAGGGGGCGGGAAGAGACCCAGTACTTC	CASSLRNLRDRGREETQYF
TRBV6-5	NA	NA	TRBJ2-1	TGTGCCAGCAGGCCAGCTGGGGGGGCCGGAGATGAGCAGTTCTTC	CASRPAGGAGDEQFF
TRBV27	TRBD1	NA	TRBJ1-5	TGTGCCAGCAGAACAGGGGGGTTAAAGAATCAGCCCCAGCATTTT	CASRTGGLKNQPQHF
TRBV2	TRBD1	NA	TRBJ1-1	TGTGCCAGCACCGCGGGACAGGGTTTGAGAATGAACACTGAAGCTTTCTTT	CASTAGQGLRMNTEAFF
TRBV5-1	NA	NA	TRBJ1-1	TGCGCCAGCAGCTTGAAGACAGGTACAATCATGAACACTGAAGCTTTCTTT	CASSLKTGTIMNTEAFF
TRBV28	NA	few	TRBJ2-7	TGTGCCAGCAGTTTAGGACTGCAACTTTCCGAGCAGTACTTC	CASSLGLQLSEQYF
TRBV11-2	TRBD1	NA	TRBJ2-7	TGTGCCAGCAGCTTAGTCCATCGGACAGGGGGCTCCTACGAGCAGTACTTC	CASSLVHRTGGSYEQYF
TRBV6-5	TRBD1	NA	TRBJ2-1	TGTGCCAGCAGACAAGCGACAGGGGGAATCTATGAGCAGTTCTTC	CASRQATGGIYEQFF
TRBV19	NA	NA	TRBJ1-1	TGTGCCAGTAGTACCAACAGGGATCTCACTGAAGCTTTCTTT	CASSTNRDLTEAFF
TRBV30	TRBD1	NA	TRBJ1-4	TGTGCCTGGATGCGTCCAGGGGGAAAACTGTTTTTT	CAWMRPGGKLFF